This is a list of T cell receptor beta chains from one sample in a study of blood T cell repertoires in COVID-19. Assay: immunoSEQ multiplex PCR; the TCRdb copy retains only in-frame clones and omits some. Of approximately 350,000 clones listed, around 83% are singletons. Specimen: PBMCs or T cells enriched from blood (not recorded which). All receptors derive from a woman between 50 and 59 years old who had recovered from COVID-19. The CDR3 runs from the conserved cysteine through the conserved F or W. The D gene is left open where the match is weak. Not every row has a clone size; where given, it reads once, few, many or a size class.

j_gene | abundance | d_gene | v_gene | CDR3aa | CDR3nt
TRBJ2-1 | - | TRBD2 | TRBV11-3 | CASSGGSIAGGPNEQFF | TGTGCCAGCAGCGGGGGCTCAATAGCGGGAGGGCCGAATGAGCAGTTCTTC
TRBJ2-5 | - | - | TRBV6-5 | CASSTPGVAQYF | TGTGCCAGCAGTACCCCAGGGGTGGCCCAGTACTTC
TRBJ2-2 | - | - | TRBV7-2 | CASSLGGWGGELFF | TGTGCCAGCAGCTTAGGAGGGTGGGGCGGGGAGCTGTTTTTT
TRBJ2-1 | - | - | TRBV10-3 | CAISTTSPNEQFF | TGTGCCATCAGCACGACTAGTCCGAATGAGCAGTTCTTC
TRBJ1-2 | - | - | TRBV27 | CASRDGRGGYTF | TGTGCCAGCAGGGACGGAAGGGGTGGCTACACCTTC
TRBJ1-6 | - | TRBD1 | TRBV15 | CATSRGAGTGLSPLHF | TGTGCCACCAGCAGAGGGGCCGGGACAGGGCTTTCACCCCTCCACTTT
TRBJ1-1 | - | TRBD1 | TRBV18 | CASSPIRQGTTEAFF | TGTGCCAGCTCACCAATAAGACAGGGGACCACTGAAGCTTTCTTT
TRBJ1-1 | - | - | TRBV12-3/TRBV12-4 | CASSPEGRAAFF | TGTGCCAGCAGTCCGGAGGGGAGAGCGGCTTTCTTT
TRBJ2-1 | - | - | TRBV11-2 | CASSLVGAYNEQFF | TGTGCCAGCAGCCTGGTAGGAGCCTACAATGAGCAGTTCTTC
TRBJ2-1 | - | - | TRBV21-1 | CASSKVELVSYNEQFF | TGTGCCAGCAGCAAAGTTGAACTAGTTTCATACAATGAGCAGTTCTTC
TRBJ2-2 | - | - | TRBV5-1 | CASSLDGLNTGELFF | TGCGCCAGCAGCTTGGACGGTTTGAACACCGGGGAGCTGTTTTTT
TRBJ1-6 | - | - | TRBV2 | CASSPGLNSPLHF | TGTGCCAGCAGTCCAGGGCTTAATTCACCCCTCCACTTT
TRBJ1-2 | - | TRBD1 | TRBV19 | CASSMQGAFRGYTF | TGTGCCAGTAGTATGCAGGGGGCTTTCCGTGGCTACACCTTC
TRBJ2-1 | - | TRBD2 | TRBV7-2 | CASSGPGLGSLEQFF | TGTGCCAGCAGTGGACCGGGACTAGGGTCCCTTGAGCAGTTCTTC
TRBJ2-5 | - | - | TRBV20-1 | CGFRAQETQYF | TGCGGCTTCAGGGCGCAAGAGACCCAGTACTTC
TRBJ2-7 | - | - | TRBV30 | CAWSSGGPYEQYF | TGTGCCTGGAGCTCGGGGGGCCCCTACGAGCAGTACTTC
TRBJ1-1 | once | - | TRBV7-3 | CASSRDKANTEAFF | TGTGCCAGCAGCCGGGACAAAGCGAACACTGAAGCTTTCTTT
TRBJ1-6 | - | - | TRBV10-3 | CAISERLEEPLHF | TGTGCCATCAGTGAAAGACTCGAGGAACCCCTCCACTTT
TRBJ2-2 | - | - | TRBV23-1 | CASSQKDSGELFF | TGCGCCAGCAGTCAAAAGGACAGCGGGGAGCTGTTTTTT
TRBJ1-1 | - | TRBD1 | TRBV5-1 | CASSIRTGLNTEAFF | TGCGCCAGCAGTATCCGGACAGGGCTGAACACTGAAGCTTTCTTT
TRBJ2-7 | - | TRBD2 | TRBV7-2 | CASSYDSGSGYEQYF | TGTGCCAGCAGCTACGATAGCGGGAGTGGCTACGAGCAGTACTTC
TRBJ2-7 | - | TRBD1 | TRBV25-1 | CASSPGTGGRSSYEQYF | TGTGCCAGCAGCCCCGGGACAGGGGGACGGAGCTCCTACGAGCAGTACTTC
TRBJ2-3 | - | - | TRBV12-5 | CASSPGQGGLTDTQYF | TGTGCTAGCTCCCCGGGTCAGGGGGGCTTGACAGATACGCAGTATTTT
TRBJ2-7 | - | - | TRBV10-3 | CAISEGGVDEQYF | TGTGCCATCAGTGAGGGAGGGGTGGACGAGCAGTACTTC
TRBJ1-4 | once | TRBD1 | TRBV10-3 | CATQGTAREKLFF | TGTGCCACACAGGGGACAGCCCGGGAAAAACTGTTTTTT
TRBJ1-3 | - | TRBD1 | TRBV9 | CASSEGQGFTGNTIYF | TGTGCCAGCAGCGAAGGACAGGGCTTCACTGGAAACACCATATATTTT
TRBJ1-1 | - | - | TRBV19 | CASQEGDTEAFF | TGTGCCAGTCAGGAGGGTGACACTGAAGCTTTCTTT
TRBJ2-2 | - | - | TRBV19 | CASTFLGNTGELFF | TGTGCCAGTACCTTTCTCGGGAACACCGGGGAGCTGTTTTTT
TRBJ2-5 | - | - | TRBV6-2/TRBV6-3 | CASSYGKETQYF | TGTGCCAGCAGTTACGGCAAAGAGACCCAGTACTTC
TRBJ2-3 | - | TRBD2 | TRBV4-3 | CASSQGLATDTQYF | TGCGCCAGCAGCCAAGGACTAGCGACAGATACGCAGTATTTT
TRBJ1-2 | - | - | TRBV7-3 | CASSFTGVNPYGYTF | TGTGCCAGCAGCTTCACCGGGGTTAATCCCTATGGCTACACCTTC
TRBJ2-1 | - | TRBD1 | TRBV4-2 | CASSQEGQGALGEQFF | TGTGCCAGCAGCCAAGAAGGACAGGGGGCTCTTGGTGAGCAGTTCTTC
TRBJ1-1 | - | - | TRBV9 | CASSMGPSNTEAFF | TGTGCCAGCAGCATGGGGCCCAGTAACACTGAAGCTTTCTTT
TRBJ1-6 | - | TRBD1 | TRBV27 | CASRITGGGSPLHF | TGTGCCAGCAGGATTACAGGGGGCGGTTCACCCCTCCACTTT
TRBJ2-3 | - | - | TRBV21-1 | CAATSGGYTQYF | TGTGCCGCGACTAGCGGGGGGTATACGCAGTATTTT
TRBJ2-5 | - | - | TRBV19 | CASSMVTGGVETQYF | TGTGCCAGTAGTATGGTTACAGGGGGGGTAGAGACCCAGTACTTC
TRBJ2-1 | - | TRBD2 | TRBV7-2 | CASSPGLAGGREQFF | TGTGCCAGCAGCCCCGGACTAGCGGGAGGACGTGAGCAGTTCTTC
TRBJ2-5 | - | TRBD2 | TRBV2 | CASSRSGGFQETQYF | TGTGCCAGCAGTAGGAGCGGGGGGTTCCAAGAGACCCAGTACTTC
TRBJ2-3 | once | - | TRBV11-2 | CASSPWLVTGSTDTQYF | TGTGCCAGCAGCCCTTGGTTGGTAACGGGGAGCACAGATACGCAGTATTTT
TRBJ2-2 | many | TRBD1 | TRBV7-2 | CASSLVSGGSTNTGELFF | TGTGCCAGCAGCTTAGTATCAGGGGGTTCAACGAACACCGGGGAGCTGTTTTTT
TRBJ1-1 | - | TRBD1 | TRBV5-8 | CASSRTGLGETEAFF | TGTGCCAGCAGCCGGACAGGTCTTGGGGAGACTGAAGCTTTCTTT
TRBJ2-5 | - | TRBD1 | TRBV5-1 | CASSLGSGTEKETQYF | TGCGCCAGCAGCTTGGGATCCGGGACAGAAAAAGAGACCCAGTACTTC
TRBJ2-7 | - | TRBD2 | TRBV6-2/TRBV6-3 | CASSYASGAYEQYF | TGTGCCAGCAGTTACGCTAGCGGTGCCTACGAGCAGTACTTC
TRBJ2-5 | - | TRBD1 | TRBV10-2 | CASSPTGGSGETQYF | TGCGCCAGCAGCCCAACAGGGGGAAGCGGCGAGACCCAGTACTTC
TRBJ1-6 | few | - | TRBV27 | CASSLSAGSVGNSPLHF | TGTGCCAGCAGTTTATCGGCGGGGTCTGTAGGAAATTCACCCCTCCACTTT
TRBJ2-7 | few | TRBD1 | TRBV7-9 | CASSFQGAQEQYF | TGTGCCAGCAGCTTTCAGGGGGCGCAGGAGCAGTACTTC
TRBJ1-4 | - | - | TRBV5-1 | CASSLQDATNEKLFF | TGCGCCAGCAGCCTGCAGGATGCAACTAATGAAAAACTGTTTTTT
TRBJ1-2 | once | TRBD1 | TRBV19 | CASSMIGTGRDGYTF | TGTGCCAGTAGTATGATCGGGACAGGGAGAGATGGCTACACCTTC
TRBJ2-3 | - | TRBD1 | TRBV29-1 | CSVGDRSSTDTQYF | TGCAGCGTCGGGGACAGGTCTAGCACAGATACGCAGTATTTT
TRBJ1-1 | - | - | TRBV2 | CASSEGRDTEAFF | TGTGCCAGCAGTGAAGGGAGGGACACTGAAGCTTTCTTT
TRBJ1-2 | - | - | TRBV12-3/TRBV12-4 | CASRTGIYGYTF | TGTGCCAGCAGAACAGGGATCTATGGCTACACCTTC
TRBJ2-7 | - | - | TRBV7-2 | CASSLLWGEYEQYF | TGTGCCAGCAGCTTATTGTGGGGGGAATACGAGCAGTACTTC
TRBJ1-2 | - | TRBD1 | TRBV19 | CASSPTGGTGNYGYTF | TGTGCCAGTAGCCCAACGGGCGGGACAGGGAACTATGGCTACACCTTC